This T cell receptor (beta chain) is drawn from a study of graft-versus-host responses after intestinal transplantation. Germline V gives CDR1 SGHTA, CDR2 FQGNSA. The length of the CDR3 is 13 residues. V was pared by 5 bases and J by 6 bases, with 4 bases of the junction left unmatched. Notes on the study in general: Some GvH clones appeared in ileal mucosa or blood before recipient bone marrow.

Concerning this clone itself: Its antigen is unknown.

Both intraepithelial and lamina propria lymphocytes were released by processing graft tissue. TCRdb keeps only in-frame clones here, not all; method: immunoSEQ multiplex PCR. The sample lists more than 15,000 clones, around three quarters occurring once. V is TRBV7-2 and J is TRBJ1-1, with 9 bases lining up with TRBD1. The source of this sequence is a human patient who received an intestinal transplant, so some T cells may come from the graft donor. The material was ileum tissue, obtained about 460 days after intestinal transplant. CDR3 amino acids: CASSPTGGPEAFF. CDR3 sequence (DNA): TGTGCCAGCAGCCCTACAGGGGGCCCTGAAGCTTTCTTT. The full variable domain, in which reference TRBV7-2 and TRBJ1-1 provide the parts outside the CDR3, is GAGVSQSPSNKVTEKGKDVELRCDPISGHTALYWYRQSLGQGLEFLIYFQGNSAPDKSGLPSDRFSAERTGGSVSTLTIQRTQQEDSAVYLCASSPTGGPEAFFGQGTRLTVV.